The next 4 T cell receptor beta chains were all read from a single sample in a study of T cells in Graves' hyperthyroidism and ophthalmopathy. Amplification of TCR beta CDR3 regions used RNA as the template. The HTBI primer set was used in a first-round RT-PCR of the TCR CDR3. TCRdb processed the multiplex PCR reads anew with MiXCR; each CDR3 protein has one entry. The table has 300,000 to 450,000 distinct CDR3 sequences, roughly 15% seen once. The sequenced material came from blood. Every receptor here comes from a woman between 25 and 40 years old with Graves' ophthalmopathy.

This clonotype appeared many times. The genes are TRBV20-1 and TRBJ2-7; D unclear. CDR1 is DFQATT and CDR2 is SNEGSKA in the germline V gene (reference sequence). The CDR3 runs to 13 residues. The V end was cut by 1 base, the J end by 2 bases, with 9 bases between. CDR3 amino acids: CSARVTAPYEQYF. Here the CDR3 DNA reads TGCAGTGCTAGAGTTACAGCTCCCTACGAGCAGTACTTC.

This clonotype was recorded at least ten times. In DNA, the CDR3 is TGCAGTGCTAGAGAAACAGGGGGATGGGCTGAAGCTTTCTTT. This translates into CSARETGGWAEAFF. The chain combines TRBV20-1 with TRBJ1-1, with 8 bases matching TRBD1. The CDR3 loop spans 14 amino acids. Germline loops: CDR1 DFQATT, CDR2 SNEGSKA (reference sequence). The trim removed 0 bases at V and 6 bases at J, leaving 6 bases unmatched.

This clonotype was found many times. The chain combines TRBV6-5 with TRBJ2-7; the D is unclear. Germline CDR1 MNHEY, CDR2 SVGAGI. The CDR3 runs to 18 residues. The V end lost 0 bases, the J end lost 0 bases, and 18 bases lay between the germline ends. The CDR3 coding sequence is TGTGCCAGCAGTTACTCGAAGGGCCGGACGGTGGCCTCCTACGAGCAGTACTTC. Amino acid sequence: CASSYSKGRTVASYEQYF.

This clonotype was counted only a few times. The rearrangement uses TRBV6-1 and TRBJ1-6, with D possibly being TRBD1 (6 bases). Germline V gene sequence: CDR1 MNHNS, CDR2 SASEGT. There are 16 residues in the CDR3. Between the trimmed V and J ends, which lost 11 bases and 8 bases, there was a span of 25 bases. The CDR3 DNA reads TGTGCCCACACGAGGGGGGGTTTGGCGACGGATTCACCCCTCCACTTT. Amino acids: CAHTRGGLATDSPLHF.